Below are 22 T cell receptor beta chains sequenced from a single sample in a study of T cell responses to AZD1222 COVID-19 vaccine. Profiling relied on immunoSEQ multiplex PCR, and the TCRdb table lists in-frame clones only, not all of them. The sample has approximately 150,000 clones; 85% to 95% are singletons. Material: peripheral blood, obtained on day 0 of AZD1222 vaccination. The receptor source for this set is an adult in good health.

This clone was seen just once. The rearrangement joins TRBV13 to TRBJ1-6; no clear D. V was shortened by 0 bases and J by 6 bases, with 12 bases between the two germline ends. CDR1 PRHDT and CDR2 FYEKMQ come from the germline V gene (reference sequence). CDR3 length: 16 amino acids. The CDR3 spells CASSLGRGEGNSPLHF. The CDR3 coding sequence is TGTGCCAGCAGCTTAGGCCGGGGAGAGGGTAATTCACCCCTCCACTTT.

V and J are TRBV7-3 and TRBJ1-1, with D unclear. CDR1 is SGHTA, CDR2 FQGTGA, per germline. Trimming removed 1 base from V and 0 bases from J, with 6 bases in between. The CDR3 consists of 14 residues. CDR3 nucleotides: TGTGCCAGCAGCTTAAACGGTATGAACACTGAAGCTTTCTTT. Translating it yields CASSLNGMNTEAFF.

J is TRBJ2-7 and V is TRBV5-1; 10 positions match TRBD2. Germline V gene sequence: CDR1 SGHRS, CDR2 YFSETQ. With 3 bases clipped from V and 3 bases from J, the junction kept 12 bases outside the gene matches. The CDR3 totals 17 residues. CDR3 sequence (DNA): TGCGCCAGCAGCTCGCGACTTTCTAGCGGGGGAAGCTACGAGCAGTACTTC. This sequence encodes CASSSRLSSGGSYEQYF.

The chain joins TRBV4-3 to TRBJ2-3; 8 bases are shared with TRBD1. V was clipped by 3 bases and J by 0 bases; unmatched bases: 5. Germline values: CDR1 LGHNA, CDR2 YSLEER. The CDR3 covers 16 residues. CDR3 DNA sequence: TGCGCCAGCAGCCAGGATCAGGGGGCTAGCACAGATACGCAGTATTTT. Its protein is CASSQDQGASTDTQYF.

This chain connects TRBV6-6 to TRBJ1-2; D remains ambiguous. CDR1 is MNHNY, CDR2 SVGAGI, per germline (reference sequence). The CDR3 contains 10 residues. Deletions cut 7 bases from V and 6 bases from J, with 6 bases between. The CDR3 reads CASNRNGYTF. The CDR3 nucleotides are TGTGCCAGCAATCGGAATGGCTACACCTTC.

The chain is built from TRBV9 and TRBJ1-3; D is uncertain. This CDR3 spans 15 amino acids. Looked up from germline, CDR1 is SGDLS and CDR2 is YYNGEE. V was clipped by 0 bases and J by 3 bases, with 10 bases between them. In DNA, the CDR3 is TGTGCCAGCAGCGTAGACAGCTACCTTGGAAACACCATATATTTT. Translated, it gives CASSVDSYLGNTIYF.

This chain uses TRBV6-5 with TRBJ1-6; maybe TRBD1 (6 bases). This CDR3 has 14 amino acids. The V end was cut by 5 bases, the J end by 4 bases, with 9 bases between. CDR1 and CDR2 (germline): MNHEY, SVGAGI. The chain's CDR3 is CASSPRGYNSPLHF. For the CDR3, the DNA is TGTGCCAGCAGTCCCAGGGGTTATAATTCACCCCTCCACTTT.

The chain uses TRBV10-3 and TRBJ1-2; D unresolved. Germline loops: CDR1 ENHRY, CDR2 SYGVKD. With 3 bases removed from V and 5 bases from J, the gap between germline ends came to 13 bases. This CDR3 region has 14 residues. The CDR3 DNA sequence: TGTGCCATCAGTGAAGGGCCGGGAAGGTATGGCTACACCTTC. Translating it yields CAISEGPGRYGYTF.

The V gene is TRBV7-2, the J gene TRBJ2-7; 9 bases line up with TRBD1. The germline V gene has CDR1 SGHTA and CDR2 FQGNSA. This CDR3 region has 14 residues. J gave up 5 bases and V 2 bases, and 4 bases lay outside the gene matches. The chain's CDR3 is CASSLTGGGDEQYF. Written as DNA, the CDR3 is TGTGCCAGCAGCTTAACAGGGGGCGGCGACGAGCAGTACTTC.

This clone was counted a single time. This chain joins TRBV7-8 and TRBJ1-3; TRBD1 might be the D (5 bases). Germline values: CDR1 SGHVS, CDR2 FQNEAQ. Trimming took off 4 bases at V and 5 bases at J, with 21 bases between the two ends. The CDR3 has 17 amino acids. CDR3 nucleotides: TGTGCCAGCAGCTCGGGCCAGGGAGGGTGGTCAAGAAACACCATATATTTT. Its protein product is CASSSGQGGWSRNTIYF.

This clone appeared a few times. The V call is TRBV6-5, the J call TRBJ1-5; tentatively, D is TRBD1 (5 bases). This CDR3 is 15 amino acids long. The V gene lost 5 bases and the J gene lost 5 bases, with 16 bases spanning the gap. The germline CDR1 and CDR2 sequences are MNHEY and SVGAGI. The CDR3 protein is CASSPRGDGYQPQHF. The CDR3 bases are TGTGCCAGCAGTCCGAGGGGCGATGGGTATCAGCCCCAGCATTTT.

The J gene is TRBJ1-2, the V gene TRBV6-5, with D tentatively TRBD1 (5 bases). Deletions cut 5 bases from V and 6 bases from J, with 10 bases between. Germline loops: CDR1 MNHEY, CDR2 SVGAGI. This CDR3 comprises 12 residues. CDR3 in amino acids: CASSIQGNGYTF. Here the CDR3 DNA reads TGTGCCAGCAGTATCCAGGGCAATGGCTACACCTTC.

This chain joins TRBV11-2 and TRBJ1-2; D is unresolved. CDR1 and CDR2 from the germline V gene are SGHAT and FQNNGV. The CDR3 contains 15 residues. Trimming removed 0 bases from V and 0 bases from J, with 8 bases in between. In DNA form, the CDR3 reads TGTGCCAGCAGCTTAGAGGCAGCAGCTAACTATGGCTACACCTTC. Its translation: CASSLEAAANYGYTF.

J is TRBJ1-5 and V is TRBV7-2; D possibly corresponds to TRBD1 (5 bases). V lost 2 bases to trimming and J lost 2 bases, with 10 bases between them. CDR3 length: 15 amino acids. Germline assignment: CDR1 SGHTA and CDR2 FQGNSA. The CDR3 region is CASSLQGGGNQPQHF. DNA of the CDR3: TGTGCCAGCAGCTTACAGGGTGGAGGCAATCAGCCCCAGCATTTT.

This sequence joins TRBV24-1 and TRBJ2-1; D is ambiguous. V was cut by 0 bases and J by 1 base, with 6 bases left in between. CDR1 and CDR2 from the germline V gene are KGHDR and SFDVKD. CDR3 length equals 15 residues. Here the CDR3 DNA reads TGTGCCACCAGTGATTTGTTAGGGTCCTACAATGAGCAGTTCTTC. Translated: CATSDLLGSYNEQFF.

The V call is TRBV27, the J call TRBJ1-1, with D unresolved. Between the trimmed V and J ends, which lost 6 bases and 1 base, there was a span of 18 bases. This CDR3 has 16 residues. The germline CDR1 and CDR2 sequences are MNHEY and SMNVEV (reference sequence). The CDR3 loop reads CASSPSGPRQNTEAFF. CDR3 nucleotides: TGTGCCAGCAGCCCCTCCGGGCCGAGACAGAACACTGAAGCTTTCTTT.

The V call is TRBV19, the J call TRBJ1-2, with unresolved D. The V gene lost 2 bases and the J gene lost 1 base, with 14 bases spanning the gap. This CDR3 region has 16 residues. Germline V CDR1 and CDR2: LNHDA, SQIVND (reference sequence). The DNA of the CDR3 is TGTGCCAGTAGTATAATCAGAGGTCGGGGTAACTATGGCTACACCTTC. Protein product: CASSIIRGRGNYGYTF.

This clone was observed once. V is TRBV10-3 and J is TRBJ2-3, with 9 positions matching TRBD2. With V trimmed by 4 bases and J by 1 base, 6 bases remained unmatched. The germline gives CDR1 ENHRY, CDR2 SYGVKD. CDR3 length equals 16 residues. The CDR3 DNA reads TGTGCCATCAGTGGGAGCGGGGGGAGCGGCACAGATACGCAGTATTTT. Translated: CAISGSGGSGTDTQYF.

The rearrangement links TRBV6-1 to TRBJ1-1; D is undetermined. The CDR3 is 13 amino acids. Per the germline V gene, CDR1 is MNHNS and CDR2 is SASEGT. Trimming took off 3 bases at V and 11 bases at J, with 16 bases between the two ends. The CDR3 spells CASSELPRDPAFF. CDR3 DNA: TGTGCCAGCAGTGAGCTCCCTAGGGATCCGGCTTTCTTT.

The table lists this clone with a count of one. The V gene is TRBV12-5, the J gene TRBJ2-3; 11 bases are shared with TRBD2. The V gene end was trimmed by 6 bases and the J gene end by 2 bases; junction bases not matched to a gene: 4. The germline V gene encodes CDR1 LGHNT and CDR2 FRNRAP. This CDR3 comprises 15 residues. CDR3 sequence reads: CASGLGLADTDTQYF. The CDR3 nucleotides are TGTGCTAGTGGCCTGGGACTAGCGGACACAGATACGCAGTATTTT.

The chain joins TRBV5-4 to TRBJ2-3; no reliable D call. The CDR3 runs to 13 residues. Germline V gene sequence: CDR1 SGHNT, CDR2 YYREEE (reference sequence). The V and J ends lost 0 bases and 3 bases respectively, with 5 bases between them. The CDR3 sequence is CASSLDTTDTQYF. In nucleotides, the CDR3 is TGTGCCAGCAGCTTGGACACGACAGATACGCAGTATTTT.

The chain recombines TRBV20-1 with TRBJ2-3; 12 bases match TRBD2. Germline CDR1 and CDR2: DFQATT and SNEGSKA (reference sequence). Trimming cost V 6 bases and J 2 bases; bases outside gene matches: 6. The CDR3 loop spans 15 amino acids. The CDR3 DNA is TGCAGTGCGAGTACTAGCGGGGGGACCACAGATACGCAGTATTTT. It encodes CSASTSGGTTDTQYF.